These 15 T cell receptor beta chains originate from one sample sequenced in a study of OX40 agonist ivuxolimab in advanced cancers. Libraries were prepared by immunoSEQ multiplex PCR; TCRdb keeps only in-frame clonotypes and omits some of them. The sample holds 25,000 to 35,000 clones, around four fifths seen once. This specimen consisted of CD4+ or CD8+ T cells sorted from blood, obtained in a trial of the OX40 agonist ivuxolimab. The receptor set was obtained from an adult with an advanced solid tumor such as melanoma, head and neck, liver or kidney cancer.

The CDR3 DNA is TGTGCCAGCTCACCGTGGACCGGGGAGCTGTTTTTT. This sequence encodes CASSPWTGELFF. The V gene is TRBV18, the J gene TRBJ2-2; D is undetermined. Per the germline V gene, CDR1 is KGHSH and CDR2 is LQKENI. V shed 3 bases and J shed 5 bases, with 4 bases lying between them. The CDR3 spans 12 residues. Based on the CDR3 plus reference TRBV18 and TRBJ2-2, the full variable domain is NAGVMQNPRHLVRRRGQEARLRCSPMKGHSHVYWYRQLPEEGLKFMVYLQKENIIDESGMPKERFSAEFPKEGPSILRIQQVVRGDSAAYFCASSPWTGELFFGEGSRLTVL.

This chain connects TRBV11-2 to TRBJ2-2, with D perhaps TRBD1 or TRBD2 (5 bases each). The ends were cut back, 0 bases at V and 0 bases at J, with 8 bases in the middle. The length of the CDR3 is 16 residues. CDR1 SGHAT and CDR2 FQNNGV come from the germline V gene. In nucleotides, the CDR3 is TGTGCCAGCAGCTTAGAACTGGGGGCGAACACCGGGGAGCTGTTTTTT. Its translation is CASSLELGANTGELFF. The full variable domain, in which reference TRBV11-2 and TRBJ2-2 provide the parts outside the CDR3, is EAGVAQSPRYKIIEKRQSVAFWCNPISGHATLYWYQQILGQGPKLLIQFQNNGVVDDSQLPKDRFSAERLKGVDSTLKIQPAKLEDSAVYLCASSLELGANTGELFFGEGSRLTVL.

The gene calls are TRBV7-2 and TRBJ2-3; 10 bases align to TRBD2. The CDR3 is 18 residues long. Germline V lookup: CDR1 SGHTA, CDR2 FQGNSA. Losses at the gene ends were 5 bases for V and 1 base for J; bases not matched to a gene: 12. The CDR3 region has the DNA TGTGCCAGCAGCACCCGTTTAGCCCTAGCGGGGGGCACAGATACGCAGTATTTT. Translating it yields CASSTRLALAGGTDTQYF.

This rearrangement joins TRBV5-6 to TRBJ1-1, with a weak D call TRBD1 (5 bases). Per the germline V gene, CDR1 is SGHDT and CDR2 is YYEEEE. V dropped 0 bases and J dropped 1 base, with 10 bases sitting between them. The CDR3 runs 15 residues. The CDR3 loop is CASSLGRQGNTEAFF. Here the CDR3 DNA reads TGTGCCAGCAGCTTGGGAAGGCAGGGGAACACTGAAGCTTTCTTT.

The chain combines TRBV6-1 with TRBJ1-5; D unclear. The CDR3 sequence is 13 residues long. Germline CDR1 is MNHNS and CDR2 is SASEGT. V was trimmed by 6 bases and J by 5 bases, leaving 11 bases between them. The CDR3 sequence: CASSLGVDQPQHF. Written as DNA, the CDR3 is TGTGCCAGCAGCCTTGGGGTTGATCAGCCCCAGCATTTT.

The chain links TRBV19 to TRBJ1-1; possible D gene TRBD1, 5 bases. The CDR3 loop spans 13 amino acids. Germline V gene lookup returns CDR1 LNHDA and CDR2 SQIVND (reference sequence). V shed 4 bases and J shed 1 base, with 7 bases lying between them. The CDR3 DNA sequence: TGTGCCAGTAGTACAGGGAGGAACACTGAAGCTTTCTTT. It is translated as CASSTGRNTEAFF.

The genes are TRBV5-4 and TRBJ2-3, with 12 bases matching TRBD2. The CDR3 is 16 residues long. CDR1 and CDR2 from the germline V gene are SGHNT and YYREEE (reference sequence). The J segment lost 2 bases and the V segment lost 4 bases, leaving 5 bases of the junction unmatched. The CDR3 DNA sequence: TGTGCCAGCAGCCTAAGACTAGCGGGGGACACAGATACGCAGTATTTT. Translated, it gives CASSLRLAGDTDTQYF.

The rearrangement links TRBV5-1 to TRBJ2-2; TRBD1 matches at 9 bases. The V gene's germline CDR1 is SGHRS and CDR2 YFSETQ. V was clipped by 2 bases and J by 1 base; unmatched bases: 6. The CDR3 loop spans 17 amino acids. The CDR3 DNA sequence: TGCGCCAGCAGCTTACAACCGGGACAGGGGAACACCGGGGAGCTGTTTTTT. This codes for CASSLQPGQGNTGELFF.

This chain uses TRBV6-6 with TRBJ1-2; D is unclear. The V gene's germline CDR1 is MNHNY and CDR2 SVGAGI (reference sequence). This CDR3 has 15 residues. The V end lost 7 bases, the J end lost 8 bases, and 23 bases lay between the germline ends. The CDR3 nucleotides are TGTGCCAGCACCAACCAGAACACACAATTGGGCGGCTACACCTTC. This codes for CASTNQNTQLGGYTF.

V gene TRBV28 combines with J gene TRBJ1-2; a weak D match, TRBD1 (6 bases). V lost 3 bases and J lost 7, with 15 bases in between. The V gene's germline CDR1 is MDHEN and CDR2 SYDVKM. This CDR3 has 14 amino acids. The CDR3 loop is CASSLYQGSSGYTF. The CDR3 DNA sequence: TGTGCCAGCAGTTTGTATCAGGGGAGTAGTGGCTACACCTTC.

V and J are TRBV5-1 and TRBJ2-5; D gene uncertain. Trimming took off 0 bases at V and 2 bases at J, with 8 bases between the two ends. Germline V gives CDR1 SGHRS, CDR2 YFSETQ. This CDR3 is 14 amino acids long. DNA for the CDR3: TGCGCCAGCAGCTTGGTACCCGGGCAAGAGACCCAGTACTTC. Amino acid sequence: CASSLVPGQETQYF. Combining the CDR3 with reference TRBV5-1 and TRBJ2-5 gives the whole variable domain KAGVTQTPRYLIKTRGQQVTLSCSPISGHRSVSWYQQTPGQGLQFLFEYFSETQRNKGNFPGRFSGRQFSNSRSEMNVSTLELGDSALYLCASSLVPGQETQYFGPGTRLLVL.

The chain uses TRBV9 and TRBJ1-4, with 7 bases identical to TRBD1. The V gene end was trimmed by 4 bases and the J gene end by 0 bases; junction bases not matched to a gene: 3. Germline lookup yields CDR1 SGDLS and CDR2 YYNGEE. The CDR3 is 15 residues long. Here the CDR3 reads CASSKGQSTNEKLFF. The CDR3 DNA sequence: TGTGCCAGCAGCAAGGGACAGTCAACTAATGAAAAACTGTTTTTT. Full variable domain (rest looked up from reference TRBV9 and TRBJ1-4): DSGVTQTPKHLITATGQRVTLRCSPRSGDLSVYWYQQSLDQGLQFLIQYYNGEERAKGNILERFSAQQFPDLHSELNLSSLELGDSALYFCASSKGQSTNEKLFFGSGTQLSVL.

This clone has just one count. The rearrangement joins TRBV28 to TRBJ2-1; unclear D gene. The ends were cut back, 8 bases at V and 0 bases at J, with 8 bases in the middle. Germline V gives CDR1 MDHEN, CDR2 SYDVKM. This CDR3 is built from 13 residues. CDR3 DNA sequence: TGTGCCAGCTGGACGGACTCCTACAATGAGCAGTTCTTC. This translates into CASWTDSYNEQFF.

The sample holds a few counts of this clone. The chain employs TRBV28 and TRBJ1-4; a possible D gene is TRBD1 (5 bases). V lost 4 bases and J 7 bases, leaving 16 bases between the germline ends. Germline V gene data show CDR1 as MDHEN and CDR2 as SYDVKM. This CDR3 region has 15 residues. The DNA for the CDR3 is TGTGCCAGCAGTTCCGGGGGGTTTCAAGCTGAAAAACTGTTTTTT. It is translated as CASSSGGFQAEKLFF.

The chain carries TRBV30 and TRBJ1-1; 7 bases agree with TRBD1. This CDR3 is built from 13 residues. Unmatched junction bases numbered 15, after V lost 6 bases and J lost 11 bases. CDR1 is GTSNPN, CDR2 SVGIG, per germline (reference sequence). CDR3 sequence: CACKTEGARAAFF. In nucleotides, the CDR3 is TGTGCCTGTAAGACAGAGGGGGCCCGAGCGGCTTTCTTT.